The 26 T cell receptor beta chains below were found in one sample sequenced in a study of control samples from healthy donors and cancer patients. Clones were sequenced by immunoSEQ multiplex PCR, and TCRdb holds only the in-frame ones, with some missing. The sample includes approximately 120,000 clones, 92% of them seen just once. What was sequenced was PBMCs. Receptors were obtained from an elderly man with head and neck cancer.

The chain uses TRBV5-6 and TRBJ1-1, with a possible D match to TRBD1 (6 bases). This CDR3 comprises 17 residues. Trimming shortened V by 4 bases and J by 0 bases, and 19 bases separated the two germline ends. The germline V gene encodes CDR1 SGHDT and CDR2 YYEEEE. CDR3 loop: CASSHPIRGPMNTEAFF. For the CDR3, the DNA is TGTGCCAGCAGCCATCCTATCAGGGGCCCCATGAACACTGAAGCTTTCTTT.

This chain connects TRBV11-3 to TRBJ2-1, with a tentative D call TRBD1 (10 bases). CDR1 and CDR2 (germline): SGHNT, YENEEA. The CDR3 totals 18 residues. Trimming pared 5 bases from V and 5 bases from J, leaving 25 bases between. The CDR3 protein is CASSRRGGTGQGNNEQFF. The CDR3 region has the DNA TGTGCCAGCAGCCGGCGGGGGGGAACGGGACAGGGGAACAATGAGCAGTTCTTC.

This clone was detected ten times or more. This chain joins TRBV2 and TRBJ2-1; 9 nucleotides line up with TRBD2. Unmatched junction bases numbered 4, after V lost 1 base and J lost 3 bases. Germline CDR1 and CDR2: SNHLY and FYNNEI. The CDR3 has 16 residues. The CDR3 protein is CASSEVRLAVYNEQFF. The CDR3 DNA reads TGTGCCAGCAGTGAAGTGAGACTAGCGGTCTACAATGAGCAGTTCTTC.

J is TRBJ2-2 and V is TRBV6-2 or TRBV6-3, with unresolved D. V lost 0 bases and J 5 bases, leaving 4 bases between the germline ends. The V gene's germline CDR1 is MNHEY and CDR2 SVGEGT. The CDR3 has 13 amino acids. CDR3 loop: CASSYSETGELFF. DNA for the CDR3: TGTGCCAGCAGTTACTCCGAAACCGGGGAGCTGTTTTTT.

This clone showed up just once. The chain carries TRBV2 and TRBJ1-2; 9 bases align to TRBD1. Germline CDR1 reads SNHLY; CDR2 reads FYNNEI. Trimming cost V 8 bases and J 6 bases; bases outside gene matches: 4. The CDR3 spans 12 residues. The CDR3 DNA reads TGTGCCAGCGGGAGGACAGGGGATGGCTACACCTTC. This codes for CASGRTGDGYTF.

The chain combines TRBV24-1 with TRBJ2-5; possibly TRBD2 for D (6 bases). V lost 3 bases and J 4 bases, leaving 17 bases between the germline ends. From germline, CDR1 is KGHDR and CDR2 SFDVKD. The length of the CDR3 is 16 residues. The CDR3 reads CATSDPKPGLRETQYF. The CDR3 bases are TGTGCCACCAGTGATCCGAAACCGGGACTTCGAGAGACCCAGTACTTC.

In its sample, this clone was seen a few times. V is TRBV6-5 and J is TRBJ1-1; TRBD1 might be the D (6 bases). CDR3 length: 15 amino acids. Germline V gives CDR1 MNHEY, CDR2 SVGAGI. V lost 2 bases and J lost 2, with 12 bases in between. CDR3 nucleotide sequence: TGTGCCAGCAGTTACGCCGGACAGACTAACACTGAAGCTTTCTTT. This translates into CASSYAGQTNTEAFF.

The genes are TRBV18 and TRBJ2-3; D may be TRBD1 (5 bases). Germline assignment: CDR1 KGHSH and CDR2 LQKENI. V dropped 5 bases and J dropped 2 bases, with 20 bases sitting between them. The CDR3 extends over 17 amino acids. The CDR3, as DNA: TGTGCCAGCTCAACGTTCCCCCCACCTGGGGCCACAGATACGCAGTATTTT. This gives the protein CASSTFPPPGATDTQYF. The full variable domain, in which reference TRBV18 and TRBJ2-3 provide the parts outside the CDR3, is NAGVMQNPRHLVRRRGQEARLRCSPMKGHSHVYWYRQLPEEGLKFMVYLQKENIIDESGMPKERFSAEFPKEGPSILRIQQVVRGDSAAYFCASSTFPPPGATDTQYFGPGTRLTVL.

The chain couples TRBV3-1 (or the pseudogene TRBV3-2) to TRBJ2-1; D perhaps matches TRBD2 (6 bases). CDR1 and CDR2 from the germline V gene are LGHDT and YNNKEL (reference sequence). V gave up 4 bases and J gave up 7 bases, with 14 bases separating them. The CDR3 contains 14 residues. The CDR3 DNA reads TGTGCCAGCAGCCCCCGGGGAGGTGAGAATGAGCAGTTCTTC. Translated: CASSPRGGENEQFF.

The rearrangement joins TRBV13 to TRBJ1-3, with a possible D match to TRBD1 (5 bases). The CDR3 has 15 amino acids. Trimming left V 4 bases short and J 0 bases short, with 10 bases between. CDR1 PRHDT and CDR2 FYEKMQ come from the germline V gene (reference sequence). In DNA, the CDR3 is TGTGCCAGCAGCTCCGACAGACGCTCTGGAAACACCATATATTTT. Translation: CASSSDRRSGNTIYF.

The rearrangement uses TRBV4-1 and TRBJ1-4; D perhaps matches TRBD1 (5 bases). V was pared by 4 bases and J by 3 bases, with 12 bases between. The CDR3 runs to 15 residues. Germline CDR1 is MGHRA and CDR2 is YSYEKL. CDR3 amino acids: CASSPPGRANEKLFF. CDR3 coding DNA: TGCGCCAGCAGCCCTCCCGGCAGGGCTAATGAAAAACTGTTTTTT.

This chain joins TRBV5-5 and TRBJ2-1; no clear D. This CDR3 spans 12 amino acids. Germline-derived CDR1 and CDR2 are SGHKS and YYEKEE (reference sequence). V lost 3 bases, J lost 4 bases, and 5 bases lay in between. CDR3 region: CASSWEYNEQFF. CDR3 sequence (DNA): TGTGCCAGCAGCTGGGAATACAATGAGCAGTTCTTC.

The chain recombines TRBV10-3 with TRBJ1-4, with D possibly matching TRBD1 (6 bases). Trimming removed 11 bases from V and 8 bases from J, with 18 bases in between. The CDR3 has 13 residues. Germline CDR1 ENHRY, CDR2 SYGVKD. DNA for the CDR3: TGTGCCGCTAGGGAACAGGGTGGAGAAAAACTGTTTTTT. Translation: CAAREQGGEKLFF.

Concerning this clone: Other DNA sequences in this sample translate to the same CDR3. V and J are TRBV3-1 (or the pseudogene TRBV3-2) and TRBJ2-1, with TRBD2 identical over 10 bases. The CDR3 is 14 residues long. The V segment lost 6 bases and the J segment 5 bases; nucleotides outside the gene matches: 4. Germline lookup yields CDR1 LGHDT and CDR2 YNNKEL (reference sequence). CDR3 loop: CASSWTSGDNEQFF. For the CDR3, the DNA is TGTGCCAGCAGTTGGACTAGCGGCGACAATGAGCAGTTCTTC.

The rearrangement links TRBV24-1 to TRBJ2-7; perhaps TRBD1 as D (6 bases). The CDR3 runs 10 residues. Germline lookup yields CDR1 KGHDR and CDR2 SFDVKD. Here the CDR3 reads CVTTGYEQYF. The CDR3 coding sequence is TGTGTCACTACAGGGTACGAGCAGTACTTC.

The chain has TRBV5-1 and TRBJ2-1; 8 bases line up with TRBD2. Looked up from germline, CDR1 is SGHRS and CDR2 is YFSETQ. The CDR3 totals 15 residues. Germline trimming cut 4 bases from V and 7 bases from J; bases unmatched to any gene: 10. CDR3 nucleotide sequence: TGCGCCAGCAGCGTGAGCGGGAGTGGTATGAATGAGCAGTTCTTC. Protein sequence: CASSVSGSGMNEQFF.

The rearrangement joins TRBV19 to TRBJ2-3; 12 nucleotides match TRBD2. V shed 6 bases and J 5 bases; nucleotides not matched to a gene: 9. Germline CDR1 LNHDA, CDR2 SQIVND (reference sequence). CDR3 length equals 16 residues. In DNA, the CDR3 is TGTGCCAGTAGCATCCCCCCGACTAGCGGGAGAGATACGCAGTATTTT. It encodes CASSIPPTSGRDTQYF. The full variable domain, rest sourced from reference TRBV19 and TRBJ2-3, is DGGITQSPKYLFRKEGQNVTLSCEQNLNHDAMYWYRQDPGQGLRLIYYSQIVNDFQKGDIAEGYSVSREKKESFPLTVTSAQKNPTAFYLCASSIPPTSGRDTQYFGPGTRLTVL.

V gene TRBV30 combines with J gene TRBJ1-1; 7 bases align to TRBD1. The CDR3 runs to 13 residues. V trimming: 1 base; J trimming: 5 bases; junction bases outside the gene matches: 4. Germline V gene data show CDR1 as GTSNPN and CDR2 as SVGIG (reference sequence). CDR3 in DNA: TGTGCCTGGAGTGCCCACAGGGGTACTGAAGCTTTCTTT. It translates to CAWSAHRGTEAFF.

V and J are TRBV2 and TRBJ1-1; no clear D gene. Germline V gene lookup returns CDR1 SNHLY and CDR2 FYNNEI. The CDR3 has 12 residues. V lost 4 bases to trimming and J lost 8 bases, with 11 bases between them. CDR3 in amino acids: CASSVGRPEAFF. The DNA for the CDR3 is TGTGCCAGCAGTGTAGGACGGCCAGAAGCTTTCTTT.

The chain uses TRBV3-1 (or the pseudogene TRBV3-2) and TRBJ2-2; D gene uncertain. Deletions cut 4 bases from V and 6 bases from J, with 12 bases between. Germline V gives CDR1 LGHDT, CDR2 YNNKEL (reference sequence). The CDR3 loop spans 14 amino acids. CDR3 coding DNA: TGTGCCAGCAGCCCCTACGGGCAAGCCGGGGAGCTGTTTTTT. This codes for CASSPYGQAGELFF.

Of note for this clone: One end of the junction does not line up with germline, which may come from a read error. The chain links TRBV6-5 to TRBJ2-3, with TRBD1 as a possible D gene (6 bases). The CDR3 extends over 16 amino acids. In germline, CDR1 is MNHEY, CDR2 SVGAGI. In nucleotides, the CDR3 is TGTGCCAGCAGATACTGGGGGCAGAGGAGCACAGATACGCAGTATTTT. This encodes CASRYWGQRSTDTQYF.

The rearrangement links TRBV5-1 to TRBJ2-1, with D unclear. The CDR3 is 13 amino acids. From germline, CDR1 is SGHRS and CDR2 YFSETQ. V was cut by 4 bases and J by 5 bases, with 10 bases left in between. The CDR3 DNA reads TGCGCCAGCAGCAGGCGACTCGACAATGAGCAGTTCTTC. Translation: CASSRRLDNEQFF.

The chain is built from TRBV7-2 and TRBJ1-2; D is unresolved. This CDR3 has 13 residues. Trimming took 1 base from V and 4 from J, leaving 7 bases between them. Per the germline V gene, CDR1 is SGHTA and CDR2 is FQGNSA. CDR3 nucleotide sequence: TGTGCCAGCAGCTTAGTGGGGATCTATGGCTACACCTTC. Its translation is CASSLVGIYGYTF.

The gene calls are TRBV19 and TRBJ1-5; D gene unclear. The V gene lost 10 bases and the J gene lost 0 bases, with 19 bases spanning the gap. CDR1 is LNHDA, CDR2 SQIVND, per germline (reference sequence). This CDR3 region has 16 residues. CDR3 region: CATSGDLGISNQPQHF. DNA for the CDR3: TGTGCCACGTCGGGAGATTTGGGGATTAGCAATCAGCCCCAGCATTTT.

V and J are TRBV5-6 and TRBJ2-3; 8 nucleotides agree with TRBD2. The CDR3 is 13 amino acids. The trim removed 4 bases at V and 7 bases at J, leaving 5 bases unmatched. Germline CDR1 SGHDT, CDR2 YYEEEE. In DNA, the CDR3 is TGTGCCAGCAGCCCGGGGGGGACAAATACGCAGTATTTT. Its translation is CASSPGGTNTQYF. The full variable domain, completed using reference TRBV5-6 and TRBJ2-3, is DAGVTQSPTHLIKTRGQQVTLRCSPKSGHDTVSWYQQALGQGPQFIFQYYEEEERQRGNFPDRFSGHQFPNYSSELNVNALLLGDSALYLCASSPGGTNTQYFGPGTRLTVL.

This chain joins TRBV19 and TRBJ1-5; D not certain. The CDR3 length is 14 residues. Trimming pared 1 base from V and 11 bases from J, leaving 15 bases between. The germline V gene has CDR1 LNHDA and CDR2 SQIVND (reference sequence). CDR3 in DNA: TGTGCCAGTAGTATAGGGGGATCCGATATGACCCAGCATTTT. Protein sequence: CASSIGGSDMTQHF.